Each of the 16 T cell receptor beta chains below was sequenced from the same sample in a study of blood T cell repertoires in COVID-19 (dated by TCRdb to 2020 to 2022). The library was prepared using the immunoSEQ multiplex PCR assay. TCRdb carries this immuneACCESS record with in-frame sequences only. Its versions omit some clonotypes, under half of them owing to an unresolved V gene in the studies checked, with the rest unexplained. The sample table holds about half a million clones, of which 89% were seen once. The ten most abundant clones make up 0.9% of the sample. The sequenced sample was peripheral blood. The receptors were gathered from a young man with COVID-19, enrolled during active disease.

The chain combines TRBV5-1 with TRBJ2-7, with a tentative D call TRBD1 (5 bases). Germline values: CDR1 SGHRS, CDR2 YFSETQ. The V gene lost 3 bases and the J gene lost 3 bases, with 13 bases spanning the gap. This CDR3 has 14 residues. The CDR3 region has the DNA TGCGCCAGCAGCTCAGGGTCCTCTATCTACGAGCAGTACTTC. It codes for CASSSGSSIYEQYF.

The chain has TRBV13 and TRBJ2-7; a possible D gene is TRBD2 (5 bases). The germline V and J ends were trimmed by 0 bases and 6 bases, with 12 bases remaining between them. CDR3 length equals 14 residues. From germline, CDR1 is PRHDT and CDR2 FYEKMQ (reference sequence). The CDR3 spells CASSLGLVLTEQYF. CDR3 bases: TGTGCCAGCAGCTTAGGACTAGTCCTGACCGAGCAGTACTTC.

The CDR3 is CATSSGTSGSEQFF. DNA for the CDR3: TGTGCCACCAGCTCCGGGACTAGCGGGAGTGAGCAGTTCTTC. This chain links TRBV24-1 with TRBJ2-1; 14 nucleotides match TRBD2. The V gene's germline CDR1 is KGHDR and CDR2 SFDVKD. The CDR3 loop spans 14 amino acids. Losses at the gene ends were 7 bases for V and 9 bases for J; bases not matched to a gene: 4.

Here the CDR3 DNA reads TGTGCCAGCAGTTACGTCAGCTATGGCTACACCTTC. Protein: CASSYVSYGYTF. V and J are TRBV6-2 or TRBV6-3 and TRBJ1-2; the D is unclear. The length of the CDR3 is 12 residues. Germline CDR1 is MNHEY and CDR2 is SVGEGT. V was trimmed by 2 bases and J by 4 bases, leaving 5 bases between them.

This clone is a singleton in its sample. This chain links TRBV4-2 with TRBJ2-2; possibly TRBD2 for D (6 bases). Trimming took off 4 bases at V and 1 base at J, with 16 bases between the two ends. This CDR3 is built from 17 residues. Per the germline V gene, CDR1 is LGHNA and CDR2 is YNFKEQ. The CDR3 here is CASSRDVFGGNTGELFF. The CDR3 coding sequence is TGTGCCAGCAGCCGGGACGTGTTCGGGGGGAACACCGGGGAGCTGTTTTTT.

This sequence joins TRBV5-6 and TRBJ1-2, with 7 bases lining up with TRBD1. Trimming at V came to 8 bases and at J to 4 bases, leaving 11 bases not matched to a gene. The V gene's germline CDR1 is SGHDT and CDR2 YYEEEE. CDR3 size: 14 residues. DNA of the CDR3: TGTGCCAGTAGCCCCAGGGACAGACCCTATGGCTACACCTTC. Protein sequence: CASSPRDRPYGYTF.

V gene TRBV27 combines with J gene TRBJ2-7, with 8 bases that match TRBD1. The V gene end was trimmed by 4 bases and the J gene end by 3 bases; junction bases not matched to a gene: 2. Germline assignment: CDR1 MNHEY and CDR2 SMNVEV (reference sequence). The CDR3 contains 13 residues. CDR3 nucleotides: TGTGCCAGCAGTTCCGGACAGGGCTACGAGCAGTACTTC. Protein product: CASSSGQGYEQYF.

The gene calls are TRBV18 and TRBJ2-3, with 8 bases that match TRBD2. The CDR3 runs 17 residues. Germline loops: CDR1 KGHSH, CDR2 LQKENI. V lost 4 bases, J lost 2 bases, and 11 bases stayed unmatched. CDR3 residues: CASSRGGSGRPTDTQYF. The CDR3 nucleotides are TGTGCCAGCTCACGAGGAGGCAGCGGGAGACCCACAGATACGCAGTATTTT.

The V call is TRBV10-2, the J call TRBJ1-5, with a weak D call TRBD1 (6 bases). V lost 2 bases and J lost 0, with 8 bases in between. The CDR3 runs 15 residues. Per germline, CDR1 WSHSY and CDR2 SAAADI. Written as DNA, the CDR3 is TGCGCCAGCAGTGAGGGACAGTATAGCAATCAGCCCCAGCATTTT. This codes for CASSEGQYSNQPQHF.

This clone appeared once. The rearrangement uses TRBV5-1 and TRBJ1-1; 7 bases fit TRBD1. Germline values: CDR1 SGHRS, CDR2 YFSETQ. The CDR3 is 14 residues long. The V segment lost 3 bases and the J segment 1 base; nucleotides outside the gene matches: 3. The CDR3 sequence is CASSSGTANTEAFF. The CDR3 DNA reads TGCGCCAGCAGCTCGGGGACAGCGAACACTGAAGCTTTCTTT. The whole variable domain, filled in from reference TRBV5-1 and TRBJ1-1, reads KAGVTQTPRYLIKTRGQQVTLSCSPISGHRSVSWYQQTPGQGLQFLFEYFSETQRNKGNFPGRFSGRQFSNSRSEMNVSTLELGDSALYLCASSSGTANTEAFFGQGTRLTVV.

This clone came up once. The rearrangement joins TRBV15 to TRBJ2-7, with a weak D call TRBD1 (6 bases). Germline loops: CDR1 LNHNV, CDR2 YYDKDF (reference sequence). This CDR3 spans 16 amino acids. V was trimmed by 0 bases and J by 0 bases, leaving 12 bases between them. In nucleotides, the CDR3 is TGTGCCACCAGCAGAGACATAATGGACAGCTCCTACGAGCAGTACTTC. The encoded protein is CATSRDIMDSSYEQYF.

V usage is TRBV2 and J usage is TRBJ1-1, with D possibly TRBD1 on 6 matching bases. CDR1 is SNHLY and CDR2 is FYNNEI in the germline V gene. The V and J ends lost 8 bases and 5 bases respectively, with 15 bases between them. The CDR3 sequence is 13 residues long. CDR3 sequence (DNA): TGTGCCAGCTGCTCACAGGGTATAACTGAAGCTTTCTTT. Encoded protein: CASCSQGITEAFF.

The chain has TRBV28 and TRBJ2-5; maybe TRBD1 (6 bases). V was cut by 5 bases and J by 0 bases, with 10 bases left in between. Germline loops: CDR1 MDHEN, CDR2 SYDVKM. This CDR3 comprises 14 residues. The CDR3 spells CASSRTVYQETQYF. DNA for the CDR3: TGTGCCAGCAGTAGGACAGTTTACCAAGAGACCCAGTACTTC.

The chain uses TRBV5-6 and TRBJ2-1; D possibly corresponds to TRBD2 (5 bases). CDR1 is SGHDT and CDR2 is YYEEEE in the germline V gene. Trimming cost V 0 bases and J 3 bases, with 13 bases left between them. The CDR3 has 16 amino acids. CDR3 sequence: CASSLGWLTSYNEQFF. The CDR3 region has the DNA TGTGCCAGCAGCTTGGGCTGGCTTACTAGCTACAATGAGCAGTTCTTC.

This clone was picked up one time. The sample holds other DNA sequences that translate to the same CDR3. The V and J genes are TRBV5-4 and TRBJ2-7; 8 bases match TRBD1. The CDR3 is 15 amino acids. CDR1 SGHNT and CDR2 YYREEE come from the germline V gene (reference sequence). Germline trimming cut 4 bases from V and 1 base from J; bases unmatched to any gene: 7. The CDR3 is CASSPGTGDSYEQYF. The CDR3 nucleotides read TGTGCCAGCAGCCCCGGGACAGGTGATTCCTACGAGCAGTACTTC.

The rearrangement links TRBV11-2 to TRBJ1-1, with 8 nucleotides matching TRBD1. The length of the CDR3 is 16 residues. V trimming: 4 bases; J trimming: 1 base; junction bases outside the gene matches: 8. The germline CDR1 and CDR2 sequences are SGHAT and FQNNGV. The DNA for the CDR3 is TGTGCCAGCAGCTCCGGACAGGGCGAAGCGAACACTGAAGCTTTCTTT. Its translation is CASSSGQGEANTEAFF.